This T cell receptor beta chain was profiled in a study of T cell repertoires in cytomegalovirus infection. General study points: The cumulative frequency of public TCR beta families distinguished individuals who carried CMV together with the relevant HLA.

This clonotype was counted many times. Antigen specificity is unknown. TCRdb re-called the reads through MiXCR, storing one row per CDR3 protein. The profile shows about 300,000 distinct CDR3 sequences, about a tenth of them singletons. Germline V lookup: CDR1 SGHTA, CDR2 FQGNSA. This CDR3 region has 15 residues. Germline trimming cut 3 bases from V and 3 bases from J; bases unmatched to any gene: 2. This sequence joins TRBV7-2 and TRBJ2-3, with TRBD2 identical over 11 bases. The sequenced sample was PBMCs. This TCR was recovered from a human donor in good health (CMV status not recorded). Some clones in this sample may be carry-over from other donors' samples. This CDR3 is CASSFSSGGTDTQYF. For the CDR3, the DNA is TGTGCCAGCAGCTTCTCTAGCGGGGGGACAGATACGCAGTATTTT. Full variable domain (rest looked up from reference TRBV7-2 and TRBJ2-3): GAGVSQSPSNKVTEKGKDVELRCDPISGHTALYWYRQSLGQGLEFLIYFQGNSAPDKSGLPSDRFSAERTGGSVSTLTIQRTQQEDSAVYLCASSFSSGGTDTQYFGPGTRLTVL.